Each of the 28 T cell receptor beta chains below was sequenced from the same sample in a study of T cells in Graves' hyperthyroidism and ophthalmopathy (dated by TCRdb to the late 2010s). The library was produced with multiplex PCR. These reads were obtained on an Illumina HiSeq 2000. TCR beta CDR3 regions were amplified from RNA transcripts. A first-round RT-PCR of the TCR CDR3 used the HTBI primer set with the Qiagen OneStep RT-PCR kit. The public sequencing data were trimmed at Q25 with fastp and processed into clonotypes with MiXCR by TCRdb, which kept only in-frame beta chains. Entries are consolidated by CDR3 protein sequence, retaining the most common genes and DNA. Present in this sample are roughly 110,000 distinct CDR3 sequences, about 16% of which were seen just once. The top ten constitute 42% of the sample. Sequenced material: blood. The source of these receptors is a woman aged 45-65 years with Graves' hyperthyroidism.

This clonotype was observed at least ten times. The V call is TRBV18, the J call TRBJ1-5; TRBD1 might be the D (5 bases). The CDR3 length is 15 residues. V lost 3 bases and J 6 bases, leaving 15 bases between the germline ends. Germline CDR1 reads KGHSH; CDR2 reads LQKENI. The CDR3 DNA sequence: TGTGCCAGCTCACCGCAACAGGTAGAAGGTCAGCCCCAGCATTTT. Amino acids: CASSPQQVEGQPQHF. The complete variable domain, with remaining parts taken from reference TRBV18 and TRBJ1-5, reads NAGVMQNPRHLVRRRGQEARLRCSPMKGHSHVYWYRQLPEEGLKFMVYLQKENIIDESGMPKERFSAEFPKEGPSILRIQQVVRGDSAAYFCASSPQQVEGQPQHFGDGTRLSIL.

This clonotype turned up a few times. Possible read error: a much larger clone is one base away. The CDR3 does not close with the conserved phenylalanine or tryptophan, likely indicating a read error. The gene calls are TRBV6-2 or TRBV6-3 and TRBJ1-1; D is perhaps TRBD1 (6 bases). Germline V gene lookup returns CDR1 MNHEY and CDR2 SVGEGT. The CDR3 contains 13 residues. V was pared by 7 bases and J by 5 bases, with 14 bases between. The CDR3, as DNA: TGTGCCAGCACTCAACAGGGTAGAACTGAAGCTTTCCTT. As protein: CASTQQGRTEAFL.

This clonotype was recorded many times. The chain is built from TRBV6-1 and TRBJ1-2; D unresolved. The ends were cut back, 6 bases at V and 1 base at J, with 9 bases in the middle. Germline loops: CDR1 MNHNS, CDR2 SASEGT. This CDR3 is 13 amino acids long. CDR3 region: CASRVGSNYGYTF. The CDR3 DNA reads TGTGCCAGCAGGGTGGGCAGTAACTATGGCTACACCTTC.

In its sample, this clonotype was seen many times. The chain employs TRBV15 and TRBJ1-4, with TRBD1 identical over 9 bases. V lost 1 base, J lost 5 bases, and 2 bases stayed unmatched. The V gene's germline CDR1 is LNHNV and CDR2 YYDKDF (reference sequence). The CDR3 is 15 residues long. The CDR3 region has the DNA TGTGCCACCAGCAGAGTCGGGACAGGGAATGAAAAACTGTTTTTT. The encoded protein is CATSRVGTGNEKLFF.

At least ten counts were recorded for this clonotype. The chain recombines TRBV6-2 or TRBV6-3 with TRBJ2-1, with 9 bases that match TRBD2. The CDR3 spans 14 residues. V shed 8 bases and J 8 bases; nucleotides not matched to a gene: 10. Germline values: CDR1 MNHEY, CDR2 SVGEGT. The CDR3 nucleotides are TGTGCCAGCGGAAAAGCGGGAGGTCAGGATGAGCAGTTCTTC. Encoded protein: CASGKAGGQDEQFF.

This clonotype was found many times. The CDR3 sequence is CASSEPGQGGGYTF. The CDR3 DNA reads TGTGCCAGCAGTGAACCGGGACAGGGTGGTGGCTACACCTTC. The V and J genes are TRBV6-1 and TRBJ1-2, with 9 bases matching TRBD1. The CDR3 loop spans 14 amino acids. CDR1 and CDR2 from the germline V gene are MNHNS and SASEGT. The V segment lost 2 bases and the J segment 7 bases; nucleotides outside the gene matches: 5.

This clonotype was seen more than once but under ten times. This chain uses TRBV6-5 with TRBJ1-3, with 10 bases that match TRBD1. J gave up 3 bases and V 6 bases, and 8 bases lay outside the gene matches. The length of the CDR3 is 16 residues. Germline CDR1 MNHEY, CDR2 SVGAGI. The CDR3 DNA follows: TGTGCCAGCAGCCCCCCGACAGGGGGCCTTGGAAACACCATATATTTT. Translating gives CASSPPTGGLGNTIYF.

The rearrangement links TRBV19 to TRBJ2-6; D may be TRBD2 (6 bases). Germline CDR1 LNHDA, CDR2 SQIVND (reference sequence). The V end was cut by 5 bases, the J end by 3 bases, with 14 bases between. The CDR3 has 16 residues. The CDR3 nucleotides are TGTGCCAGTAGTTCAAGAGGAGGGAATGGGGCCAACGTCCTGACTTTC. Amino acids: CASSSRGGNGANVLTF.

This clonotype appeared many times. The CDR3 region is CASSLLLDFGYTF. For the CDR3, the DNA is TGTGCCAGCAGTTTACTGTTAGATTTTGGCTACACCTTC. The chain carries TRBV12-3 or TRBV12-4 and TRBJ1-2, with no clear D. V lost 2 bases to trimming and J lost 7 bases, with 11 bases between them. CDR3 length: 13 residues.

This clonotype was recorded many times. The chain employs TRBV6-1 and TRBJ1-2; D is ambiguous. Germline V gives CDR1 MNHNS, CDR2 SASEGT. The V end was cut by 1 base, the J end by 4 bases, with 10 bases between. CDR3 length equals 14 residues. CDR3 in DNA: TGTGCCAGCAGTGAAGGTGGCACCCTCTATGGCTACACCTTC. Encoded protein: CASSEGGTLYGYTF.

This clonotype occurred many times. The chain recombines TRBV7-3 with TRBJ2-1; TRBD2 matches 15 bases. This CDR3 contains 18 residues. Per the germline V gene, CDR1 is SGHTA and CDR2 is FQGTGA. The V gene end was trimmed by 1 base and the J gene end by 5 bases; junction bases not matched to a gene: 6. In DNA, the CDR3 is TGTGCCAGCAGCTTAATAGGGACTAGCGGGAGGAGGAACAATGAGCAGTTCTTC. It codes for CASSLIGTSGRRNNEQFF.

This clonotype was detected many times. The rearrangement uses TRBV5-1 and TRBJ2-7; 8 bases align to TRBD2. Germline V gene sequence: CDR1 SGHRS, CDR2 YFSETQ. This CDR3 region has 15 residues. After removal of 0 bases from V and 6 bases from J, the junction contained 8 bases not matched to a gene. CDR3 in DNA: TGCGCCAGCAGCTTGGCCCGGGGGGGGTTGTCCGAGCAGTACTTC. It yields the protein CASSLARGGLSEQYF.

This clonotype was observed many times. V gene TRBV28 combines with J gene TRBJ2-4; 7 bases align to TRBD1. CDR3 size: 16 residues. Germline CDR1 is MDHEN and CDR2 is SYDVKM. With 2 bases clipped from V and 0 bases from J, the junction kept 4 bases outside the gene matches. CDR3: CASSLGTVLAKNIQYF. The CDR3 DNA is TGTGCCAGCAGTTTAGGGACAGTTCTAGCCAAAAACATTCAGTACTTC.

This clonotype has a count of ten or more. This rearrangement joins TRBV7-9 to TRBJ2-5, with TRBD2 matching over 10 bases. This CDR3 contains 15 residues. The germline gives CDR1 SEHNR, CDR2 FQNEAQ (reference sequence). Germline trimming cut 5 bases from V and 4 bases from J; bases unmatched to any gene: 7. The CDR3 region is CASSLSTSGIETQYF. CDR3 nucleotide sequence: TGTGCCAGCAGCCTGAGCACTAGCGGGATAGAGACCCAGTACTTC.

This rearrangement joins TRBV5-4 to TRBJ2-3, with TRBD2 matching over 7 bases. CDR1 is SGHNT and CDR2 is YYREEE in the germline V gene (reference sequence). The CDR3 runs 16 residues. J lost 0 bases, V lost 0 bases, and 4 bases had no gene match. CDR3 nucleotide sequence: TGTGCCAGCAGCTTGGAAGGCGGGAGAAGCACAGATACGCAGTATTTT. Its translation: CASSLEGGRSTDTQYF.

The chain joins TRBV12-3 or TRBV12-4 to TRBJ2-7, with 13 bases matching TRBD2. The J segment lost 5 bases and the V segment lost 4 bases, leaving 8 bases of the junction unmatched. The CDR3 extends over 16 amino acids. CDR3 amino acids: CASSSRTSGRRHEQYF. CDR3 coding DNA: TGTGCCAGCAGTTCCAGGACTAGCGGGAGAAGGCACGAGCAGTACTTC.

This clonotype was recorded at least ten times. V and J are TRBV28 and TRBJ2-2; maybe TRBD1 (6 bases). V was shortened by 1 base and J by 5 bases, with 14 bases between the two germline ends. Germline V gene lookup returns CDR1 MDHEN and CDR2 SYDVKM. This CDR3 region has 16 residues. In DNA form, the CDR3 reads TGTGCCAGCAGTTTATTCCCGGGACAACGGACCGGGGAGCTGTTTTTT. It yields the protein CASSLFPGQRTGELFF.

This clonotype was recorded at least ten times. The chain combines TRBV9 with TRBJ2-5; 10 bases map to TRBD2. The CDR3 spans 15 residues. CDR1 and CDR2 (germline): SGDLS, YYNGEE. The trim removed 4 bases at V and 5 bases at J, leaving 8 bases unmatched. The CDR3 region is CASSPGLAERETQYF. In DNA, the CDR3 is TGTGCCAGCAGCCCCGGACTAGCGGAACGGGAGACCCAGTACTTC. Full variable domain (rest looked up from reference TRBV9 and TRBJ2-5): DSGVTQTPKHLITATGQRVTLRCSPRSGDLSVYWYQQSLDQGLQFLIQYYNGEERAKGNILERFSAQQFPDLHSELNLSSLELGDSALYFCASSPGLAERETQYFGPGTRLLVL.

The chain has TRBV6-1 and TRBJ2-5; 9 bases agree with TRBD1. The CDR3 has 16 residues. V was pared by 2 bases and J by 5 bases, with 9 bases of the junction left unmatched. CDR1 and CDR2 (germline): MNHNS, SASEGT. CDR3 protein: CASSEWTGQGHETQYF. CDR3 DNA sequence: TGTGCCAGCAGTGAATGGACGGGACAGGGACACGAGACCCAGTACTTC.

CDR3 in DNA: TGCAGCGTCCAGACCCAAGAGACCCAGTACTTC. It specifies CSVQTQETQYF. The rearrangement uses TRBV29-1 and TRBJ2-5; no reliable D call. CDR3 length: 11 residues. The germline CDR1 and CDR2 sequences are SQVTM and ANQGSEA. With 6 bases removed from V and 1 base from J, the gap between germline ends came to 6 bases.

Many counts were recorded for this clonotype. The rearrangement links TRBV28 to TRBJ2-5; no definite D call. CDR3 size: 11 residues. V lost 3 bases and J lost 10, with 9 bases in between. In germline, CDR1 is MDHEN, CDR2 SYDVKM. Here the CDR3 reads CASSFDADQYF. The CDR3 region has the DNA TGTGCCAGCAGTTTTGACGCAGACCAGTACTTC.

The V and J genes are TRBV5-1 and TRBJ2-7, with TRBD2 identical over 16 bases. CDR1 is SGHRS, CDR2 YFSETQ, per germline. CDR3 size: 16 residues. V trimming: 4 bases; J trimming: 5 bases; junction bases outside the gene matches: 6. As DNA, the CDR3 is TGCGCCAGCAGCGCACTCGGGACTAGCGGGAGGGACGAGCAGTACTTC. As protein: CASSALGTSGRDEQYF. Variable domain in full (rest from reference TRBV5-1 and TRBJ2-7): KAGVTQTPRYLIKTRGQQVTLSCSPISGHRSVSWYQQTPGQGLQFLFEYFSETQRNKGNFPGRFSGRQFSNSRSEMNVSTLELGDSALYLCASSALGTSGRDEQYFGPGTRLTVT.

This clonotype has a count of ten or more. This sequence joins TRBV19 and TRBJ2-1, with TRBD2 matching 13 bases. V shed 4 bases, J shed 5 bases, and the junction held 2 bases outside the gene matches. There are 15 residues in the CDR3. Germline CDR1 LNHDA, CDR2 SQIVND (reference sequence). For the CDR3, the DNA is TGTGCCAGTAGTACCGGGACTAGCGGGAACAATGAGCAGTTCTTC. Protein sequence: CASSTGTSGNNEQFF.

This clonotype was counted many times. A much larger clone sits a single nucleotide away, making a read error possible. This rearrangement joins TRBV28 to TRBJ1-2; D perhaps matches TRBD1 (6 bases). Germline V gene data show CDR1 as MDHEN and CDR2 as SYDVKM. The CDR3 has 15 residues. The CDR3 nucleotides are TGTGCCAGCAGTGCCCGGACAGAAACTAACTATGGCCACACCTTC. Protein sequence: CASSARTETNYGHTF.

This clonotype was recorded many times. J is TRBJ2-7 and V is TRBV5-5; D gene uncertain. V lost 2 bases and J lost 4, with 16 bases in between. The CDR3 is made up of 15 amino acids. Per the germline V gene, CDR1 is SGHKS and CDR2 is YYEKEE (reference sequence). For the CDR3, the DNA is TGTGCCAGCAGCTTAGAACCCCGGTCCGTATACGAGCAGTACTTC. Translation: CASSLEPRSVYEQYF.

CDR3: CASSFQGEQYF. In DNA form, the CDR3 reads TGTGCCAGCAGTTTCCAGGGCGAGCAGTACTTC. This rearrangement joins TRBV27 to TRBJ2-7, with D possibly matching TRBD1 (5 bases). V was trimmed by 3 bases and J by 6 bases, leaving 6 bases between them. Germline CDR1 is MNHEY and CDR2 is SMNVEV (reference sequence). CDR3 length: 11 amino acids.

The chain couples TRBV12-3 or TRBV12-4 to TRBJ2-3, with D possibly being TRBD2 (6 bases). The CDR3 is 16 amino acids. Trimming took 7 bases from V and 0 from J, leaving 17 bases between them. This CDR3 reads CASTFLAASSTDTQYF. In DNA form, the CDR3 reads TGTGCCAGCACCTTTTTAGCGGCTTCTAGCACAGATACGCAGTATTTT.

This clonotype was detected many times. The gene calls are TRBV20-1 and TRBJ1-2; 10 bases match TRBD1. The V gene's germline CDR1 is DFQATT and CDR2 SNEGSKA (reference sequence). V gave up 5 bases and J gave up 4 bases; unmatched junction bases: 7. The CDR3 consists of 14 residues. The chain's CDR3 is CSAPTGTGAYGYTF. The CDR3, as DNA: TGCAGTGCTCCTACGGGGACAGGGGCCTATGGCTACACCTTC.